These 16 T cell receptor beta chains were all obtained from the same sample, sequenced in a study of control samples from healthy donors and cancer patients. Profiling relied on immunoSEQ multiplex PCR, and the TCRdb table lists in-frame clones only, not all of them. The table shows about 170,000 clones, with around 88% occurring only once. Sequencing was performed on blood. These receptors were obtained from a woman aged 30 to 39 in good health.

The chain joins TRBV11-3 to TRBJ2-5; D might be TRBD2 (6 bases). CDR1 SGHNT and CDR2 YENEEA come from the germline V gene. With 1 base removed from V and 7 bases from J, the gap between germline ends came to 19 bases. The CDR3 totals 16 residues. The CDR3 sequence: CASSLGLRGYETTQYF. CDR3 sequence (DNA): TGTGCCAGCAGCTTAGGTTTGCGGGGCTATGAGACGACCCAGTACTTC.

This clone was detected only a few times. The chain employs TRBV29-1 and TRBJ2-3; D possibly corresponds to TRBD2 (6 bases). Germline V gene lookup returns CDR1 SQVTM and CDR2 ANQGSEA. This CDR3 has 13 residues. V lost 1 base, J lost 5 bases, and 10 bases lay in between. Here the CDR3 reads CSVEAGDGDTQYF. The CDR3 region has the DNA TGCAGCGTTGAAGCGGGAGATGGAGATACGCAGTATTTT.

V and J are TRBV5-4 and TRBJ2-5; D is possibly TRBD2 (6 bases). There are 13 residues in the CDR3. V was cut by 3 bases and J by 7 bases, with 13 bases left in between. Germline V CDR1 and CDR2: SGHNT, YYREEE (reference sequence). CDR3 residues: CASSWLVGGTQYF. DNA of the CDR3: TGTGCCAGCAGCTGGCTGGTGGGGGGGACCCAGTACTTC. Complete variable domain (other parts from reference TRBV5-4 and TRBJ2-5): ETGVTQSPTHLIKTRGQQVTLRCSSQSGHNTVSWYQQALGQGPQFIFQYYREEENGRGNFPPRFSGLQFPNYSSELNVNALELDDSALYLCASSWLVGGTQYFGPGTRLLVL.

This clone was detected only once. The chain links TRBV6-2 or TRBV6-3 to TRBJ2-2; no reliable D call. The CDR3 is made up of 12 amino acids. Germline V lookup: CDR1 MNHEY, CDR2 SVGEGT. Trimming took 3 bases from V and 11 from J, leaving 10 bases between them. The CDR3 region has the DNA TGTGCCAGCAGTTATCGGGTCGAAGAGCTGTTTTTT. Amino acid sequence: CASSYRVEELFF.

The CDR3 DNA follows: TGTGCCAGCAGTGAAGGAGACGGGGTCGGGCAGTTCTTC. Amino acid sequence: CASSEGDGVGQFF. The gene calls are TRBV25-1 and TRBJ2-1; possibly TRBD2 for D (5 bases). The CDR3 has 13 amino acids. The V and J ends lost 2 bases and 12 bases respectively, with 14 bases between them. Germline V gene sequence: CDR1 MGHDK, CDR2 SYGVNS.

The rearrangement uses TRBV2 and TRBJ1-5, with 9 bases fitting TRBD1. The germline V gene encodes CDR1 SNHLY and CDR2 FYNNEI. The CDR3 extends over 14 amino acids. Germline trimming cut 6 bases from V and 6 bases from J; bases unmatched to any gene: 6. CDR3 nucleotide sequence: TGTGCCAGCAGGGGGGACAGGGTGGTTCAGCCCCAGCATTTT. Translating it yields CASRGDRVVQPQHF.

V is TRBV15 and J is TRBJ2-5; D is perhaps TRBD2 (6 bases). CDR1 is LNHNV and CDR2 is YYDKDF in the germline V gene (reference sequence). V was shortened by 0 bases and J by 5 bases, with 13 bases between the two germline ends. The CDR3 contains 15 residues. CDR3 sequence reads: CATSREGGVRETQYF. The CDR3 region has the DNA TGTGCCACCAGCAGAGAAGGAGGGGTTCGGGAGACCCAGTACTTC.

The rearrangement joins TRBV4-1 to TRBJ1-5; no clear D. CDR1 and CDR2 from the germline V gene are MGHRA and YSYEKL. This CDR3 has 15 amino acids. The V gene lost 0 bases and the J gene lost 6 bases, with 12 bases spanning the gap. In DNA form, the CDR3 reads TGCGCCAGCAGCCAAGATGGGGTTCGAGGTCAGCCCCAGCATTTT. The encoded protein is CASSQDGVRGQPQHF.

This chain connects TRBV5-1 to TRBJ1-1; no clear D gene. This CDR3 has 14 residues. Deletions cut 4 bases from V and 2 bases from J, with 12 bases between. CDR1 and CDR2 (germline): SGHRS, YFSETQ. The chain's CDR3 is CASSPGSINTEAFF. The DNA for the CDR3 is TGCGCCAGCAGCCCAGGATCTATAAACACTGAAGCTTTCTTT.

This chain uses TRBV6-5 with TRBJ2-3, with D perhaps TRBD1 (6 bases). This CDR3 spans 14 amino acids. Germline CDR1 reads MNHEY; CDR2 reads SVGAGI. Trimming removed 6 bases from V and 3 bases from J, with 13 bases in between. The DNA for the CDR3 is TGTGCCAGCAGGGGAGAGGGGGAAACAGATACGCAGTATTTT. It yields the protein CASRGEGETDTQYF.

This clone ranks as medium-sized. This chain connects TRBV15 to TRBJ2-7, with 10 bases that match TRBD1. V was pared by 1 base and J by 0 bases, with 0 bases of the junction left unmatched. Germline CDR1 LNHNV, CDR2 YYDKDF (reference sequence). The CDR3 is made up of 15 amino acids. CDR3 protein: CATSRGTGGSYEQYF. CDR3 sequence (DNA): TGTGCCACCAGCAGAGGGACAGGGGGCTCCTACGAGCAGTACTTC.

This chain uses TRBV27 with TRBJ2-5, with 7 bases lining up with TRBD1. The CDR3 length is 15 residues. Germline V gene data show CDR1 as MNHEY and CDR2 as SMNVEV (reference sequence). V was pared by 0 bases and J by 2 bases, with 3 bases of the junction left unmatched. CDR3 in amino acids: CASSLSGGLQETQYF. DNA for the CDR3: TGTGCCAGCAGTTTATCAGGGGGCCTTCAAGAGACCCAGTACTTC.

The chain has TRBV20-1 and TRBJ2-7, with 7 bases aligning to TRBD2. The CDR3 is made up of 15 amino acids. Germline CDR1 reads DFQATT; CDR2 reads SNEGSKA (reference sequence). V shed 3 bases, J shed 2 bases, and the junction held 10 bases outside the gene matches. For the CDR3, the DNA is TGCAGTGCTAGTGAATGGGAGGGAGGAACCTACGAGCAGTACTTC. Its translation: CSASEWEGGTYEQYF.

This chain uses TRBV30 with TRBJ2-1; 10 bases fit TRBD1. This CDR3 contains 14 residues. Germline CDR1 reads GTSNPN; CDR2 reads SVGIG (reference sequence). V gave up 5 bases and J gave up 4 bases; unmatched junction bases: 5. The CDR3: CAWDPGQGYNEQFF. The CDR3 region has the DNA TGTGCCTGGGACCCGGGACAGGGGTACAATGAGCAGTTCTTC. The full variable domain, rest sourced from reference TRBV30 and TRBJ2-1, is SQTIHQWPATLVQPVGSPLSLECTVEGTSNPNLYWYRQAAGRGLQLLFYSVGIGQISSEVPQNLSASRPQDRQFILSSKKLLLSDSGFYLCAWDPGQGYNEQFFGPGTRLTVL.

The chain uses TRBV6-1 and TRBJ2-5, with TRBD2 as a possible D gene (6 bases). Trimming took off 2 bases at V and 5 bases at J, with 9 bases between the two ends. This CDR3 is 13 amino acids long. Germline CDR1 reads MNHNS; CDR2 reads SASEGT. The CDR3 loop is CASSEPGGETQYF. The CDR3 DNA reads as TGTGCCAGCAGTGAACCTGGGGGGGAGACCCAGTACTTC.

The chain is built from TRBV25-1 and TRBJ2-3; D may match TRBD1 or TRBD2 (5 bases each). Trimming stripped 4 bases from V and 5 bases from J, with 13 bases between. The CDR3 loop spans 14 amino acids. Looked up from germline, CDR1 is MGHDK and CDR2 is SYGVNS. The DNA for the CDR3 is TGTGCCAGCAGTGGGGGGACGGACCTAGATACGCAGTATTTT. Protein sequence: CASSGGTDLDTQYF.